Below, 16 T cell receptor beta chains from the same sample are listed, as sequenced in a study of T cell repertoires in cytomegalovirus infection. TCRdb re-called the reads through MiXCR, storing one row per CDR3 protein. The sample gives about 100,000 distinct CDR3 sequences, around a quarter of which show up once; 39% is in the top ten. The sequencing input was CD8+ T cells from PBMCs. Receptor source: a human donor in good health (CMV status not recorded). Some clones in this sample may be carry-over from other donors' samples.

This clonotype was picked up many times. This chain links TRBV5-1 with TRBJ2-1; D is unresolved. CDR3 length: 16 amino acids. Germline assignment: CDR1 SGHRS and CDR2 YFSETQ. V was clipped by 2 bases and J by 7 bases, with 19 bases between them. In nucleotides, the CDR3 is TGCGCCAGCAGCTTATTTTCGGACCGGTCGAAGAATGAGCAGTTCTTC. This encodes CASSLFSDRSKNEQFF.

This clonotype was recorded a few times. The rearrangement links TRBV4-3 to TRBJ1-5; unclear D gene. Germline CDR1 is LGHNA and CDR2 is YSLEER. The CDR3 totals 12 residues. The V and J ends lost 9 bases and 5 bases respectively, with 11 bases between them. The CDR3 sequence: CARVASDQPQHF. The CDR3 nucleotides are TGCGCCAGGGTCGCTTCGGATCAGCCCCAGCATTTT.

Ten or more counts support this clonotype. The chain uses TRBV7-2 and TRBJ1-6; the match to TRBD1 covers 8 bases. This CDR3 has 17 amino acids. Trimming removed 4 bases from V and 3 bases from J; junction bases left unmatched: 8. Germline CDR1 and CDR2: SGHTA and FQGNSA. The CDR3: CASSSPDRAFYNSPLHF. CDR3 coding DNA: TGTGCCAGCAGCTCGCCGGACAGGGCGTTCTATAATTCACCCCTCCACTTT.

This clonotype was detected ten times or more. The chain is built from TRBV6-1 and TRBJ1-5, with 8 bases that match TRBD1. V was clipped by 7 bases and J by 0 bases; unmatched bases: 5. The germline CDR1 and CDR2 sequences are MNHNS and SASEGT. CDR3 length: 15 amino acids. This CDR3 reads CASIPTGDSNQPQHF. Written as DNA, the CDR3 is TGTGCCAGCATCCCGACAGGGGATAGCAATCAGCCCCAGCATTTT.

This chain uses TRBV11-2 with TRBJ1-1; TRBD1 might be the D (5 bases). The CDR3 has 14 residues. V lost 5 bases and J lost 8, with 18 bases in between. The V gene's germline CDR1 is SGHAT and CDR2 FQNNGV. CDR3 amino acids: CASSPAVGLPEAFF. Written as DNA, the CDR3 is TGTGCCAGCAGCCCAGCCGTGGGACTACCGGAAGCTTTCTTT. The full variable domain, in which reference TRBV11-2 and TRBJ1-1 provide the parts outside the CDR3, is EAGVAQSPRYKIIEKRQSVAFWCNPISGHATLYWYQQILGQGPKLLIQFQNNGVVDDSQLPKDRFSAERLKGVDSTLKIQPAKLEDSAVYLCASSPAVGLPEAFFGQGTRLTVV.

This clonotype was counted at least ten times. This chain uses TRBV7-9 with TRBJ2-7; D is uncertain. The CDR3 is 14 amino acids. Germline V gene data show CDR1 as SEHNR and CDR2 as FQNEAQ (reference sequence). Trimming cost V 5 bases and J 2 bases, with 13 bases left between them. DNA of the CDR3: TGTGCCAGCAGCCCTGAAGGGCAACCCTACGAGCAGTACTTC. It yields the protein CASSPEGQPYEQYF.

The V call is TRBV5-4, the J call TRBJ1-4; D ambiguous. Germline values: CDR1 SGHNT, CDR2 YYREEE (reference sequence). V was trimmed by 0 bases and J by 0 bases, leaving 9 bases between them. This CDR3 is built from 16 residues. The CDR3 DNA sequence: TGTGCCAGCAGCTTGGGGCAACCTGCAACTAATGAAAAACTGTTTTTT. Encoded protein: CASSLGQPATNEKLFF.

The rearrangement uses TRBV6-6 and TRBJ1-4; TRBD1 matches 7 bases. This CDR3 is built from 15 residues. With V trimmed by 6 bases and J by 0 bases, 4 bases remained unmatched. CDR1 and CDR2 from the germline V gene are MNHNY and SVGAGI (reference sequence). The CDR3 spells CASSEGAATNEKLFF. In DNA form, the CDR3 reads TGTGCCAGCAGCGAGGGGGCTGCAACTAATGAAAAACTGTTTTTT.

This clonotype occurred a few times. CDR3 in DNA: TGTGCTAGTGGGGAGTACTACAATGAGCAGTTCTTC. Translated, it gives CASGEYYNEQFF. The chain is built from TRBV12-5 and TRBJ2-1; D is uncertain. The CDR3 length is 12 residues. CDR1 and CDR2 (germline): LGHNT, FRNRAP. V was clipped by 6 bases and J by 3 bases, with 6 bases between them.

The sample holds many counts of this clonotype. V is TRBV28 and J is TRBJ2-5; 9 positions match TRBD1. Germline lookup yields CDR1 MDHEN and CDR2 SYDVKM. The length of the CDR3 is 16 residues. V lost 7 bases and J lost 5; bases outside the gene matches: 14. CDR3 DNA sequence: TGTGCCAGCACTCCCCTGCAACAGGGGGCGACGGAGACCCAGTACTTC. Translating gives CASTPLQQGATETQYF.

The chain links TRBV27 to TRBJ1-2; D might be TRBD1 (5 bases). The CDR3 has 13 residues. Trimming cost V 6 bases and J 4 bases, with 12 bases left between them. CDR1 and CDR2 from the germline V gene are MNHEY and SMNVEV (reference sequence). In nucleotides, the CDR3 is TGTGCCAGCAGCCCGGCGGGGGTCTATGGCTACACCTTC. Translated, it gives CASSPAGVYGYTF.

This clonotype was picked up a small number of times. This sequence joins TRBV7-2 and TRBJ2-7, with 7 bases aligning to TRBD2. The V gene's germline CDR1 is SGHTA and CDR2 FQGNSA. J was trimmed by 2 bases and V by 1 base; bases with no gene match: 2. The CDR3 loop spans 14 amino acids. CDR3 in DNA: TGTGCCAGCAGCTTAGACAGCGGGACCTACGAGCAGTACTTC. It encodes CASSLDSGTYEQYF.

The sample holds a few counts of this clonotype. This chain uses TRBV7-2 with TRBJ1-4; D may be TRBD1 (5 bases). V was trimmed by 5 bases and J by 5 bases, leaving 15 bases between them. The CDR3 extends over 15 amino acids. From germline, CDR1 is SGHTA and CDR2 FQGNSA. This CDR3 reads CASSRGWGENEKLFF. CDR3 sequence (DNA): TGTGCCAGCAGCCGAGGATGGGGGGAGAATGAAAAACTGTTTTTT.

The chain couples TRBV4-3 to TRBJ1-6; D is undetermined. The CDR3 spans 17 residues. V was clipped by 4 bases and J by 0 bases, with 13 bases between them. Germline loops: CDR1 LGHNA, CDR2 YSLEER. Here the CDR3 DNA reads TGCGCCAGCAGCCGCTCACTGGCGAGCTCCTATAATTCACCCCTCCACTTT. The encoded protein is CASSRSLASSYNSPLHF.

The CDR3 spells CASSIGLAGVSYNEQFF. CDR3 DNA: TGTGCCAGTAGTATAGGACTAGCGGGGGTGTCCTACAATGAGCAGTTCTTC. The V call is TRBV19, the J call TRBJ2-1; 12 bases fit TRBD2. The germline V gene encodes CDR1 LNHDA and CDR2 SQIVND (reference sequence). J was trimmed by 1 base and V by 1 base; bases with no gene match: 2. CDR3 length equals 17 residues.

This clonotype was recorded a few times. This chain joins TRBV4-3 and TRBJ1-1; no definite D call. V lost 0 bases to trimming and J lost 1 base, with 9 bases between them. The CDR3 consists of 15 residues. CDR1 and CDR2 from the germline V gene are LGHNA and YSLEER. As DNA, the CDR3 is TGCGCCAGCAGCCAAGATGGAGGAGGGAACACTGAAGCTTTCTTT. Translating it yields CASSQDGGGNTEAFF.